The 9 T cell receptor beta chains reported below all come from one sample, sequenced in a study of low-dose radiotherapy and immunotherapy resistance in tumors. Time point: after trial treatment. Specified treatment: LDRT plus nivolumab, ipilimumab, low-dose cyclophosphamide and aspirin (RACIN trial). Primers targeting TRAV and TRBV primed first-strand cDNA, covering alpha and beta chains. Amplification of TCRs used a constant-region primer and V-primer adapter for about 19 PCR cycles. Using its own MiXCR run on the reads, TCRdb lists one record per CDR3 protein. The sample contains nearly 60,000 distinct CDR3 sequences, approximately 22% of which appear only once. This specimen consisted of PBMCs, obtained after low-dose radiotherapy plus immunotherapy. The receptor set was obtained from a male donor with prostate cancer.

This clonotype was seen ten or more times. The chain combines TRBV4-3 with TRBJ2-1; 12 nucleotides match TRBD1. The CDR3 totals 15 residues. CDR1 is LGHNA and CDR2 is YSLEER in the germline V gene. J lost 5 bases, V lost 3 bases, and 2 bases had no gene match. The CDR3 DNA reads as TGCGCCAGCAGCCAGGGACAGGGGGCCCACAATGAGCAGTTCTTC. Translated, it gives CASSQGQGAHNEQFF.

This clonotype was picked up many times. V usage is TRBV4-1 and J usage is TRBJ1-2; tentative D call: TRBD1 (5 bases). Trimming stripped 1 base from V and 8 bases from J, with 17 bases between. Germline V gives CDR1 MGHRA, CDR2 YSYEKL. CDR3 length: 15 amino acids. Written as DNA, the CDR3 is TGCGCCAGCAGCCAAGGACAGCTCGATTCGGGAGGCTACACCTTC. It specifies CASSQGQLDSGGYTF.

Details on this clonotype: A far bigger clonotype differs at one base, so this is likely a read error. The chain carries TRBV19 and TRBJ2-1, with 7 nucleotides matching TRBD1. Unmatched junction bases numbered 12, after V lost 3 bases and J lost 10 bases. In germline, CDR1 is LNHDA, CDR2 SQIVND (reference sequence). CDR3 size: 15 residues. In DNA form, the CDR3 reads TGTGCCAGTAGTATCTCCGACAGGGTCGCCTACGAGCAGTTCTTC. Translating gives CASSISDRVAYEQFF.

This clonotype was seen many times. V is TRBV3-1 and J is TRBJ2-3, with unresolved D. CDR1 and CDR2 from the germline V gene are LGHDT and YNNKEL (reference sequence). Trimming removed 0 bases from V and 3 bases from J, with 7 bases in between. The CDR3 runs 14 residues. The CDR3 region has the DNA TGTGCCAGCAGCCAAGAGATGGTGACAGATACGCAGTATTTT. Its translation is CASSQEMVTDTQYF.

This clonotype was seen ten or more times. The rearrangement uses TRBV6-1 and TRBJ2-1; 10 positions match TRBD2. This CDR3 contains 17 residues. V was pared by 5 bases and J by 4 bases, with 11 bases of the junction left unmatched. Germline CDR1 MNHNS, CDR2 SASEGT. The CDR3 bases are TGTGCCAGCAGTCGCTCCCTTCTAGCGGGAGCATACAATGAGCAGTTCTTC. Protein product: CASSRSLLAGAYNEQFF.

This clonotype was recorded at least ten times. V and J are TRBV6-4 and TRBJ1-2, with TRBD1 matching over 12 bases. V was clipped by 5 bases and J by 7 bases; unmatched bases: 5. From germline, CDR1 is MRHNA and CDR2 SNTAGT. The CDR3 spans 14 residues. The CDR3 spells CASSSGTGGLGYTF. The CDR3 DNA reads TGTGCCAGCAGTTCCGGGACAGGGGGCCTTGGCTACACCTTC.

This clonotype was seen ten or more times. This chain joins TRBV12-3 or TRBV12-4 and TRBJ2-1; 7 bases fit TRBD1. This CDR3 contains 15 residues. J lost 3 bases, V lost 4 bases, and 6 bases had no gene match. CDR3 protein: CASSSLGTVYNEQFF. Here the CDR3 DNA reads TGTGCCAGCAGTTCGTTGGGGACAGTCTACAATGAGCAGTTCTTC.

The chain carries TRBV6-2 or TRBV6-3 and TRBJ2-7; tentatively, D is TRBD2 (6 bases). Germline CDR1 MNHEY, CDR2 SVGEGT. V was clipped by 2 bases and J by 7 bases, with 18 bases between them. CDR3 length equals 15 residues. The CDR3 bases are TGTGCCAGCAGTTACCCATCAGGAGGGTTCGGTGAGCAGTACTTC. Amino acid sequence: CASSYPSGGFGEQYF.

The table lists this clonotype with a few counts. The chain uses TRBV6-2 or TRBV6-3 and TRBJ1-1, with no clear D. The V end was cut by 6 bases, the J end by 0 bases, with 8 bases between. Per the germline V gene, CDR1 is MNHEY and CDR2 is SVGEGT. This CDR3 comprises 13 residues. The CDR3 region has the DNA TGTGCCAGCAGCTTACAGCTGAACACTGAAGCTTTCTTT. Its protein is CASSLQLNTEAFF.